These T cell receptor beta chains were read from a single sample in a study of T cells in Graves' hyperthyroidism and ophthalmopathy. TCRdb reprocessed the multiplex PCR reads via MiXCR and lists one record per CDR3 protein. Here the sample spans 480,000 or so distinct CDR3 sequences, about 45% being singletons. The sample taken for sequencing was peripheral blood or thyroid tissue (not recorded which). Receptors originate from an adult woman with Graves' disease, either hyperthyroidism or ophthalmopathy (not recorded which). Each CDR3 is given with its conserved first and last residue. D genes are given only for firm matches. Expanded clones get a size class; other rows say once, few or many, or leave the size out.

TRBV28	few	.	TRBJ1-5	TGTGCCAGCAGCCCATGGGTTAGCAATCAGCCCCAGCATTTT	CASSPWVSNQPQHF
TRBV10-3	.	.	TRBJ1-3	TGTGCCATCAGTGAAGGGGACTATGGCTACACCATATATTTT	CAISEGDYGYTIYF
TRBV15	.	TRBD1	TRBJ1-4	TGTGCCACCAGCAGCACCGGGACAGGGCACGAAAAACTGTTTTTT	CATSSTGTGHEKLFF
TRBV29-1	.	TRBD1	TRBJ2-5	TGCAGCGTTGAAGCGGCAGGGGGCTGGGTAGAGACCCAGTACTTC	CSVEAAGGWVETQYF
TRBV10-3	.	.	TRBJ2-5	TGTGCCATCAGAAGGGTCCCACAAGAGACCCAGTACTTC	CAIRRVPQETQYF
TRBV10-1	few	.	TRBJ2-5	TGCGCCAGCAGTGATTCTCCCGACGGTCAGCCCCAGTACTTC	CASSDSPDGQPQYF
TRBV7-3	.	.	TRBJ2-1	TGTGCCAGCAGCTTATCCAGGGGGGATGAGCAGTTCTTC	CASSLSRGDEQFF
TRBV4-2	many	.	TRBJ1-4	TGTGCCAGCAGCCAAGATGAAAACGAAAAACTGTTTTTT	CASSQDENEKLFF
TRBV19	many	.	TRBJ1-5	TGTGCCAGTAGTATTCAGGGGTTTCATAGCAATCAGCCCCAGCATTTT	CASSIQGFHSNQPQHF
TRBV29-1	.	.	TRBJ2-2	TGCAGCGTTGAAGTTGCCATAGCGTGGGGCACCGGGGAGCTGTTTTTT	CSVEVAIAWGTGELFF